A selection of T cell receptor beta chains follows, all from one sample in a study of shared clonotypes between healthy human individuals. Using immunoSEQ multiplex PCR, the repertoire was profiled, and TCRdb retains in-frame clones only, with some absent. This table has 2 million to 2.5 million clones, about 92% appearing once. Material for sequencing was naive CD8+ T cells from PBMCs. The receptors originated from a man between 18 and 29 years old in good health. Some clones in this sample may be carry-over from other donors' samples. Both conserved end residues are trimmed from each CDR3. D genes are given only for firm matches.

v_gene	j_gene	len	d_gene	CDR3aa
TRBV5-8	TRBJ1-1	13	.	ASSPWGTLNTEAF
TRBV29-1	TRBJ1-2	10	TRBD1	SVKTGGGGYT
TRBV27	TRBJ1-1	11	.	ASSLLSNTEAF
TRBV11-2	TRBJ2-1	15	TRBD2	ASSPLASGGGWDEQF
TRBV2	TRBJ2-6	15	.	ASSGEPIQSRANVLT
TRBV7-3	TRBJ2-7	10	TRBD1	ASSFTGGEQY
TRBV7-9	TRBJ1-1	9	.	ASSLSSEAF
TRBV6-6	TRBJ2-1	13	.	ASRILASPYNEQF
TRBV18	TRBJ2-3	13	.	ASSPSRDSTDTQY
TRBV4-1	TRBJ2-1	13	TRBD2	ASSPRLALYDEQF
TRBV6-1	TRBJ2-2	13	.	ASSELARPTGELF
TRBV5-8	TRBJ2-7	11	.	ASRKQGSYEQY
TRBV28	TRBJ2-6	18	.	ASNPRTAKLLPSGANVLT
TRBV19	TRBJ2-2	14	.	ASSIPYSESAGELF
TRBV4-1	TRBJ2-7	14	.	ASSQPSTRTYYEQY
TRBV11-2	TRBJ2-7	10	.	ASSLESVEQY
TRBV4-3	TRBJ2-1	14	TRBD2	ASSQEGLAGYNEQF
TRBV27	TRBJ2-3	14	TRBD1	ASSPGTGGLRDTQY
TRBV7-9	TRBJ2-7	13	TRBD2	ASSSPGRDSYEQY
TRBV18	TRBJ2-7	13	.	ASSPRGGLTYEQY
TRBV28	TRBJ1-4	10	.	ASSSWDEKLF
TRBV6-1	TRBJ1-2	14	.	ASSEAIVTTAYGYT